This entry lists 2 T cell receptor beta chains sequenced from one sample in a study of T cell responses to AZD1222 COVID-19 vaccine. Clones were read by immunoSEQ multiplex PCR, and TCRdb kept only the in-frame ones, dropping some. The table lists 100,000 to 120,000 clones, roughly 85% of them singletons. This specimen was peripheral blood, taken on day 0 of AZD1222 vaccination. These receptors were taken from an adult in good health.

The chain links TRBV19 to TRBJ1-2; a weak D match, TRBD1 (5 bases). Between the trimmed V and J ends, which lost 5 bases and 6 bases, there was a span of 16 bases. This CDR3 has 14 residues. Germline V lookup: CDR1 LNHDA, CDR2 SQIVND (reference sequence). The CDR3 here is CASSPQRGGDGYTF. The CDR3 bases are TGTGCCAGTAGTCCTCAGCGGGGGGGTGATGGCTACACCTTC. The full variable domain, its missing parts supplied by reference TRBV19 and TRBJ1-2, is DGGITQSPKYLFRKEGQNVTLSCEQNLNHDAMYWYRQDPGQGLRLIYYSQIVNDFQKGDIAEGYSVSREKKESFPLTVTSAQKNPTAFYLCASSPQRGGDGYTFGSGTRLTVV.

The rearrangement links TRBV11-2 to TRBJ1-1; D is unresolved. The CDR3 totals 15 residues. The germline CDR1 and CDR2 sequences are SGHAT and FQNNGV. With 0 bases removed from V and 0 bases from J, the gap between germline ends came to 8 bases. DNA for the CDR3: TGTGCCAGCAGCTTAGATCCCAGCTTGAACACTGAAGCTTTCTTT. Residues: CASSLDPSLNTEAFF.